This TCR beta chain comes out of a study of OX40 agonist ivuxolimab in advanced cancers. At the level of the study: Of the participants, under 50% had some prior anti-PD-1, anti-PD-L1 or anti-CTLA-4 therapy, which was allowed. General study points: Among some nonresponders, normalized T-cell clonal expansion was also low. Partial responders dosed at 0.1-3.0 mg/kg displayed clonal expansion ranking among the lowest.

Libraries were prepared by immunoSEQ multiplex PCR; TCRdb keeps only in-frame clonotypes and omits some of them. This table has under 95,000 clones, about 83% appearing once. The V end lost 2 bases, the J end lost 7 bases, and 11 bases lay between the germline ends. The CDR3 runs 13 residues. CDR1 MDHEN and CDR2 SYDVKM come from the germline V gene. Remarks on this clone: Its antigen is not known.

Sequenced material: CD4+ or CD8+ T cells sorted from blood, taken in a trial of the OX40 agonist ivuxolimab. The source is an adult with an advanced solid tumor such as melanoma, head and neck, liver or kidney cancer. The J gene is TRBJ1-2, the V gene TRBV28, with a possible D match to TRBD1 (5 bases). The CDR3 coding sequence is TGTGCCAGCAGTTTAATTCGTCAGGGTGGCTACACCTTC. Its translation is CASSLIRQGGYTF.